This T cell receptor beta chain appears in the sequencing data of a study of beta chain features in type 1 diabetes. Expressed TCRB transcripts were sequenced because the entire RNA isolate underwent reverse transcription. Assay: immunoSEQ multiplex PCR; the TCRdb copy retains only in-frame clones and omits some. The sample carries over 600,000 clones, roughly 12% recorded once. On average, the one heparinised blood draw given by each donor was approximately 100 mL. By way of CD45RO/CCR7/CD25/CD127/CD95/CD27, the CD4+ regulatory, stem cell-like memory, central memory and naive cells were sorted. Whole-study findings and limits: Patients with Type 1 diabetes showed moderately but significantly shorter TCRB CDR3s in all four CD4+ subsets.

This clone turned up a few times. The antigen is unknown. The receptor's source is a man under 40 with type 1 diabetes. The sequenced sample was naive CD4+ T cells from blood.

CDR3 sequence reads: CATKGEVPGELFF. The CDR3 DNA reads as TGTGCCACCAAGGGGGAGGTTCCCGGGGAGCTGTTTTTT. The V gene is TRBV2, the J gene TRBJ2-2; the D call may be TRBD1 or TRBD2 (6 bases each). The CDR3 contains 13 residues. The V end lost 10 bases, the J end lost 6 bases, and 15 bases lay between the germline ends. Germline loops: CDR1 SNHLY, CDR2 FYNNEI.